This TCR beta chain is from a study of T cells in localized non-small cell lung cancer. Sequenced by immunoSEQ multiplex PCR; TCRdb stores in-frame clones only, minus some. The sample holds 35,000 or so clones, almost 90% seen once. Germline V gene sequence: CDR1 SGHRS, CDR2 YFSETQ. Unmatched junction bases numbered 10, after V lost 3 bases and J lost 6 bases. This CDR3 region has 16 residues. The material was peripheral blood, obtained before any cancer treatment. The V and J genes are TRBV5-1 and TRBJ2-5; 11 bases are shared with TRBD2. The receptor comes from a man between 40 and 70 years old with stage I lung adenocarcinoma. The CDR3 bases are TGCGCCAGCAGCTGGGGTAGCGGGGGGGCCATCCAGACCCAGTACTTC. Its protein product is CASSWGSGGAIQTQYF.